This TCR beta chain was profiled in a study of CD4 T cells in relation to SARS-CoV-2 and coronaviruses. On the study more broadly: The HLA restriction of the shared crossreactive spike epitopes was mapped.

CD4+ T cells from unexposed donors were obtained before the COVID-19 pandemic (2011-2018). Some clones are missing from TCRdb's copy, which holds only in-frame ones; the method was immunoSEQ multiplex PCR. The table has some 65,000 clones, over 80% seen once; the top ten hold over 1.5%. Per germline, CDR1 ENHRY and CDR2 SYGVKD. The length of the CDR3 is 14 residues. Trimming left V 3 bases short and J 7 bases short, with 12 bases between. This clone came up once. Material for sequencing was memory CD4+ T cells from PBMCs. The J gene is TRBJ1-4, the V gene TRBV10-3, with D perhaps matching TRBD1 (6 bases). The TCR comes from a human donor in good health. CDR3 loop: CAISEQGGFEKLFF. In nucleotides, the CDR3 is TGTGCCATCAGTGAACAGGGAGGATTTGAAAAACTGTTTTTT.